The 24 T cell receptor beta chains presented below share a single source sample, sequenced in a study of T cell responses to AZD1222 COVID-19 vaccine. Some clones are missing from TCRdb's copy, which holds only in-frame ones; the method was immunoSEQ multiplex PCR. The sample includes roughly 130,000 clones, around nine tenths of them seen just once. Specimen: peripheral blood, collected on day 0 of AZD1222 vaccination. The source is an adult in good health.

The genes are TRBV3-1 (or the pseudogene TRBV3-2) and TRBJ2-1; 12 nucleotides agree with TRBD2. V lost 6 bases to trimming and J lost 6 bases; unmatched junction nucleotides: 6. The CDR3 runs 15 residues. Germline CDR1 reads LGHDT; CDR2 reads YNNKEL (reference sequence). CDR3 nucleotide sequence: TGTGCCAGCAGACAGACTAGCGGGGGAGTCAATGAGCAGTTCTTC. Translated: CASRQTSGGVNEQFF.

The rearrangement links TRBV27 to TRBJ1-2; D gene ambiguous. V gave up 3 bases and J gave up 2 bases, with 10 bases separating them. From germline, CDR1 is MNHEY and CDR2 SMNVEV (reference sequence). This CDR3 is built from 14 residues. The CDR3 is CASSFRIDNYGYTF. The CDR3 bases are TGTGCCAGCAGTTTCCGGATCGACAACTATGGCTACACCTTC.

This chain joins TRBV14 and TRBJ1-2, with D unclear. Trimming left V 1 base short and J 3 bases short, with 9 bases between. Germline V CDR1 and CDR2: SGHDN, FVKESK. There are 14 residues in the CDR3. This chain's CDR3 is CASSQGGTDYGYTF. The DNA for the CDR3 is TGTGCCAGCAGCCAAGGGGGTACGGACTATGGCTACACCTTC.

This clone was recorded once. V gene TRBV25-1 combines with J gene TRBJ1-1; possible D gene TRBD1, 5 bases. Germline loops: CDR1 MGHDK, CDR2 SYGVNS. The CDR3 totals 13 residues. Deletions cut 1 base from V and 7 bases from J, with 10 bases between. CDR3 protein: CASSELGRYEAFF. The DNA of the CDR3 is TGTGCCAGCAGTGAATTGGGACGGTATGAAGCTTTCTTT.

V is TRBV20-1 and J is TRBJ1-5; tentatively, D is TRBD1 (5 bases). This CDR3 has 13 amino acids. V lost 3 bases to trimming and J lost 6 bases, with 12 bases between them. CDR1 is DFQATT and CDR2 is SNEGSKA in the germline V gene (reference sequence). In DNA form, the CDR3 reads TGCAGTGCTAGTGCAGGGTTCCTTCAGCCCCAGCATTTT. Protein product: CSASAGFLQPQHF.

The chain uses TRBV6-5 and TRBJ2-7, with D possibly matching TRBD1 (6 bases). The length of the CDR3 is 13 residues. The V gene's germline CDR1 is MNHEY and CDR2 SVGAGI. V lost 6 bases and J 3 bases, leaving 12 bases between the germline ends. The CDR3 loop is CASRPGQNYEQYF. DNA for the CDR3: TGTGCCAGCAGGCCCGGACAGAACTACGAGCAGTACTTC.

V usage is TRBV2 and J usage is TRBJ1-1; D remains ambiguous. V lost 2 bases to trimming and J lost 1 base, with 17 bases between them. CDR3 length: 17 amino acids. The germline V gene encodes CDR1 SNHLY and CDR2 FYNNEI. CDR3 DNA: TGTGCCAGCAGTGAAACGACGGGAAGAGGAGGGAACACTGAAGCTTTCTTT. This sequence encodes CASSETTGRGGNTEAFF.

This chain connects TRBV7-9 to TRBJ2-5, with D maybe TRBD2 (6 bases). CDR1 and CDR2 from the germline V gene are SEHNR and FQNEAQ (reference sequence). The CDR3 has 15 amino acids. V shed 1 base and J shed 2 bases, with 11 bases lying between them. Here the CDR3 reads CASSLVSSAQETQYF. The CDR3 DNA follows: TGTGCCAGCAGCTTAGTGTCTAGCGCTCAAGAGACCCAGTACTTC. Full variable domain (remainder filled in from reference TRBV7-9 and TRBJ2-5): DTGVSQNPRHKITKRGQNVTFRCDPISEHNRLYWYRQTLGQGPEFLTYFQNEAQLEKSRLLSDRFSAERPKGSFSTLEIQRTEQGDSAMYLCASSLVSSAQETQYFGPGTRLLVL.

The chain has TRBV7-2 and TRBJ1-4; D gene uncertain. The germline gives CDR1 SGHTA, CDR2 FQGNSA. CDR3 size: 14 residues. Deletions cut 4 bases from V and 4 bases from J, with 10 bases between. CDR3 sequence (DNA): TGTGCCAGCAGCTCTCCCCCACTTAATGAAAAACTGTTTTTT. Translating gives CASSSPPLNEKLFF.

The chain carries TRBV10-3 and TRBJ2-3; D may be TRBD2 (6 bases). CDR3 length: 14 residues. V was shortened by 0 bases and J by 6 bases, with 10 bases between the two germline ends. CDR1 and CDR2 from the germline V gene are ENHRY and SYGVKD. The chain's CDR3 is CAISESVGTDTQYF. DNA of the CDR3: TGTGCCATCAGTGAGTCAGTCGGGACTGATACGCAGTATTTT.

This rearrangement joins TRBV5-6 to TRBJ1-2, with 7 bases aligning to TRBD1. The CDR3 loop spans 13 amino acids. V lost 4 bases, J lost 5 bases, and 5 bases stayed unmatched. CDR1 and CDR2 from the germline V gene are SGHDT and YYEEEE. Here the CDR3 reads CASSRYRGYGYTF. CDR3 coding DNA: TGTGCCAGCAGCCGATACAGGGGTTATGGCTACACCTTC.

The rearrangement uses TRBV4-3 and TRBJ1-4, with D tentatively TRBD1 (6 bases). Germline CDR1 LGHNA, CDR2 YSLEER. The CDR3 spans 15 residues. V was shortened by 2 bases and J by 2 bases, with 9 bases between the two germline ends. CDR3 coding DNA: TGCGCCAGCAGCCAACCGGGACATACTAATGAAAAACTGTTTTTT. Translating it yields CASSQPGHTNEKLFF.

The chain carries TRBV9 and TRBJ2-2, with 8 nucleotides matching TRBD1. CDR1 and CDR2 (germline): SGDLS, YYNGEE. This CDR3 contains 15 residues. The V gene end was trimmed by 3 bases and the J gene end by 6 bases; junction bases not matched to a gene: 7. In nucleotides, the CDR3 is TGTGCCAGCAGCGCACGGACAGGGAGCGCCGGGGAGCTGTTTTTT. Encoded protein: CASSARTGSAGELFF.

This clone was observed a handful of times. The rearrangement links TRBV19 to TRBJ2-2; D might be TRBD2 (6 bases). Germline V gene lookup returns CDR1 LNHDA and CDR2 SQIVND (reference sequence). The length of the CDR3 is 18 residues. V was trimmed by 3 bases and J by 3 bases, leaving 20 bases between them. In nucleotides, the CDR3 is TGTGCCAGTAGTATTCGAGGAGGGTCCGGGCTGCACACCGGGGAGCTGTTTTTT. This codes for CASSIRGGSGLHTGELFF. The full variable domain, completed using reference TRBV19 and TRBJ2-2, is DGGITQSPKYLFRKEGQNVTLSCEQNLNHDAMYWYRQDPGQGLRLIYYSQIVNDFQKGDIAEGYSVSREKKESFPLTVTSAQKNPTAFYLCASSIRGGSGLHTGELFFGEGSRLTVL.

The chain is built from TRBV18 and TRBJ2-1; 7 nucleotides match TRBD1. Germline V gene data show CDR1 as KGHSH and CDR2 as LQKENI. V gave up 4 bases and J gave up 3 bases; unmatched junction bases: 12. The CDR3 runs to 17 residues. CDR3 coding DNA: TGTGCCAGCTCACGACCAGGGACAGCAAAGGGCTACAATGAGCAGTTCTTC. Translated: CASSRPGTAKGYNEQFF.

The rearrangement uses TRBV7-9 and TRBJ1-2; 8 bases align to TRBD1. CDR1 and CDR2 (germline): SEHNR, FQNEAQ (reference sequence). The CDR3 length is 15 residues. V lost 0 bases to trimming and J lost 6 bases; unmatched junction nucleotides: 6. The CDR3 DNA follows: TGTGCCAGCAGCTTAGCGAGTCTGACAGGGGATGGCTACACCTTC. It yields the protein CASSLASLTGDGYTF. The entire variable domain, with the rest obtained from reference TRBV7-9 and TRBJ1-2, is as follows: DTGVSQNPRHKITKRGQNVTFRCDPISEHNRLYWYRQTLGQGPEFLTYFQNEAQLEKSRLLSDRFSAERPKGSFSTLEIQRTEQGDSAMYLCASSLASLTGDGYTFGSGTRLTVV.

J is TRBJ1-2 and V is TRBV12-3 or TRBV12-4; weak D call: TRBD1 (5 bases). Trimming removed 3 bases from V and 8 bases from J, with 13 bases in between. The CDR3 covers 13 residues. In DNA, the CDR3 is TGTGCCAGCAGTTTGGGGCAAATCGGGGGCTACACCTTC. Amino acids: CASSLGQIGGYTF.

This chain links TRBV6-5 with TRBJ1-2; TRBD1 is a possible D gene (5 bases). V dropped 4 bases and J dropped 7 bases, with 10 bases sitting between them. The CDR3 runs to 12 residues. In germline, CDR1 is MNHEY, CDR2 SVGAGI. The CDR3 DNA sequence: TGTGCCAGCAGTTTCCGGGACGCTGGCTACACCTTC. As protein: CASSFRDAGYTF.

The V call is TRBV9, the J call TRBJ1-1; D gene unclear. V lost 1 base to trimming and J lost 1 base, with 8 bases between them. CDR1 and CDR2 from the germline V gene are SGDLS and YYNGEE. CDR3 length: 14 amino acids. CDR3 loop: CASSVSVGNTEAFF. The CDR3 nucleotides read TGTGCCAGCAGCGTATCGGTAGGGAACACTGAAGCTTTCTTT.

J is TRBJ2-1 and V is TRBV10-3; maybe TRBD1 (6 bases). In germline, CDR1 is ENHRY, CDR2 SYGVKD. The ends were cut back, 10 bases at V and 1 base at J, with 17 bases in the middle. The CDR3 runs to 15 residues. The CDR3 sequence is CATDPQGTSYNEQFF. CDR3 DNA: TGTGCCACTGACCCACAGGGTACGTCCTACAATGAGCAGTTCTTC.

V is TRBV4-2 and J is TRBJ1-1, with 10 bases matching TRBD1. CDR1 is LGHNA, CDR2 YNFKEQ, per germline. This CDR3 has 15 amino acids. J gave up 8 bases and V 0 bases, and 6 bases lay outside the gene matches. The DNA of the CDR3 is TGTGCCAGCAGCCAAGACTCCGGGACAGGGGCCGAAGCTTTCTTT. It is translated as CASSQDSGTGAEAFF.

The chain employs TRBV6-5 and TRBJ1-2; D gene unclear. CDR1 is MNHEY and CDR2 is SVGAGI in the germline V gene. V lost 3 bases to trimming and J lost 6 bases, with 11 bases between them. There are 13 residues in the CDR3. CDR3 sequence (DNA): TGTGCCAGCAGTTATCTAAGGTTGCATGGCTACACCTTC. It translates to CASSYLRLHGYTF.

V usage is TRBV5-5 and J usage is TRBJ1-6; D gene uncertain. Trimming left V 5 bases short and J 10 bases short, with 13 bases between. The CDR3 loop spans 13 amino acids. Germline V gene data show CDR1 as SGHKS and CDR2 as YYEKEE (reference sequence). Written as DNA, the CDR3 is TGTGCCAGCAGTCTCAGGAGTGAATCACCCCTCCACTTT. The encoded protein is CASSLRSESPLHF.

The chain couples TRBV6-5 to TRBJ1-4; no firm D call. The CDR3 is made up of 14 amino acids. V was pared by 2 bases and J by 8 bases, with 12 bases between. The germline CDR1 and CDR2 sequences are MNHEY and SVGAGI. CDR3 coding DNA: TGTGCCAGCAGTTACCAGAACCCTGGGGAAAAACTGTTTTTT. Its translation: CASSYQNPGEKLFF.